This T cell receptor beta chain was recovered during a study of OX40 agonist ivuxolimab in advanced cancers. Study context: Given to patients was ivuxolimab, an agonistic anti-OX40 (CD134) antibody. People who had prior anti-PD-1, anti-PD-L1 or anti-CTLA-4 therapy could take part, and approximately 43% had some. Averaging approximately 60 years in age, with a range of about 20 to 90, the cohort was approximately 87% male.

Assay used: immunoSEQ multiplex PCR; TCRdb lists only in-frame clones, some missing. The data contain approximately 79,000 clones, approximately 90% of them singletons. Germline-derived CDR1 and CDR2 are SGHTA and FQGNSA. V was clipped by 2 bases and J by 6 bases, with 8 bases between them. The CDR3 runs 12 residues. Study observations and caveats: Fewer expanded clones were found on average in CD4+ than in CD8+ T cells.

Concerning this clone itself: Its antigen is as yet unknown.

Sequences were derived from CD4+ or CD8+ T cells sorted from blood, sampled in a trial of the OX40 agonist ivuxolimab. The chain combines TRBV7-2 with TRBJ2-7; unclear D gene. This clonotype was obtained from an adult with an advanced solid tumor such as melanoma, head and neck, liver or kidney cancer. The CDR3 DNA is TGTGCCAGCAGCTTATCCTTTGGCGAGCAGTACTTC. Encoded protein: CASSLSFGEQYF.